The 15 T cell receptor beta chains in this list originate from one sample, sequenced in a study of T-cell reconstitution after alpha-beta-depleted transplantation in children (dated by TCRdb to 2015 to 2016). Library creation used PCR. Sequencing took place on an Illumina HiSeq 2500. To normalize quantification of the TCRbeta repertoire, the TCR libraries were built with molecular barcoding that relied on unique molecular identifiers. TCRdb cleaned the public reads at Q25 with fastp, built clones with MiXCR and kept in-frame beta chains. Duplicate CDR3 protein sequences are folded into a single record with the most common DNA and genes. In all, the sample holds roughly 350,000 distinct CDR3 sequences, and approximately 10% of those were seen once. The top ten clones comprise 2.4% of the sample. The sample here was PBMCs from the stem cell graft donor, taken from the stem cell graft. The receptor source for this set is a human donor who donated a stem cell graft to a child with acute lymphoblastic leukemia.

Many counts were recorded for this clonotype. The genes are TRBV12-3 or TRBV12-4 and TRBJ1-5; TRBD1 might be the D (5 bases). The CDR3 runs to 16 residues. Trimming left V 5 bases short and J 4 bases short, with 18 bases between. CDR3 bases: TGTGCCAGCAGTCCACGGGGGTCTTCTTTGAATCAGCCCCAGCATTTT. Translating it yields CASSPRGSSLNQPQHF.

The chain is built from TRBV7-8 and TRBJ1-1; tentative D call: TRBD1 (6 bases). The CDR3 sequence is 15 residues long. V lost 5 bases and J 5 bases, leaving 18 bases between the germline ends. Per germline, CDR1 SGHVS and CDR2 FQNEAQ. CDR3 bases: TGTGCCAGCAGCCCACGTCCCAGGGGCTCGACTGAAGCTTTCTTT. This encodes CASSPRPRGSTEAFF. Looking up the rest from reference TRBV7-8 and TRBJ1-1 gives the full variable domain: GAGVSQSPRYKVAKRGQDVALRCDPISGHVSLFWYQQALGQGPEFLTYFQNEAQLDKSGLPSDRFFAERPEGSVSTLKIQRTQQEDSAVYLCASSPRPRGSTEAFFGQGTRLTVV.

This clonotype was observed at least ten times. CDR3 sequence: CASSQDRGDYGYTF. CDR3 DNA: TGCGCCAGCAGCCAAGATAGGGGAGACTATGGCTACACCTTC. V is TRBV4-3 and J is TRBJ1-2; D is possibly TRBD1 (5 bases). V lost 0 bases, J lost 3 bases, and 8 bases lay in between. The CDR3 is 14 residues long. CDR1 LGHNA and CDR2 YSLEER come from the germline V gene.

There are a few counts of this clonotype. The chain uses TRBV4-3 and TRBJ2-1; either TRBD1 or TRBD2 may supply D (5 bases each). The CDR3 is 15 amino acids. Per the germline V gene, CDR1 is LGHNA and CDR2 is YSLEER. Trimming took 0 bases from V and 4 from J, leaving 10 bases between them. The CDR3 DNA reads TGCGCCAGCAGCCAAGATACAGGACTGTACAATGAGCAGTTCTTC. Protein product: CASSQDTGLYNEQFF.

The CDR3 DNA reads as TGTGCCAGCAGTTACCCACCCGGCCGGGCAGATACGCAGTATTTT. This sequence encodes CASSYPPGRADTQYF. This sequence joins TRBV6-2 or TRBV6-3 and TRBJ2-3; D is uncertain. This CDR3 is 15 amino acids long. Germline CDR1 and CDR2: MNHEY and SVGEGT. The V and J ends lost 2 bases and 4 bases respectively, with 13 bases between them.

This clonotype was found a few times. This rearrangement joins TRBV4-1 to TRBJ2-1; 10 nucleotides match TRBD2. The junction had 9 bases not matched to a gene; V was cut back by 4 bases and J by 12 bases. Per germline, CDR1 MGHRA and CDR2 YSYEKL. The CDR3 length is 14 residues. The DNA of the CDR3 is TGCGCCAGCAGCCCGGGACTAGCGCCAACGGGGCAGTTCTTC. Translated: CASSPGLAPTGQFF.

This clonotype has a count of ten or more. V gene TRBV7-2 combines with J gene TRBJ2-5; no firm D call. Trimming left V 1 base short and J 5 bases short, with 5 bases between. In germline, CDR1 is SGHTA, CDR2 FQGNSA. The CDR3 sequence is 12 residues long. CDR3 bases: TGTGCCAGCAGCTTAGGGGTGGAGACCCAGTACTTC. It yields the protein CASSLGVETQYF.

The chain combines TRBV19 with TRBJ2-7, with a tentative D call TRBD1 (6 bases). The ends were cut back, 4 bases at V and 0 bases at J, with 10 bases in the middle. CDR3 length: 14 residues. Germline lookup yields CDR1 LNHDA and CDR2 SQIVND (reference sequence). CDR3 amino acids: CASSTQGGSYEQYF. In nucleotides, the CDR3 is TGTGCCAGTAGTACCCAAGGGGGCTCCTACGAGCAGTACTTC.

The CDR3 DNA reads TGTGCCAGCTACGAAACAGGGACGGGAGAGACCCAGTACTTC. Protein product: CASYETGTGETQYF. The rearrangement links TRBV6-1 to TRBJ2-5; a possible D gene is TRBD1 (6 bases). Deletions cut 8 bases from V and 4 bases from J, with 17 bases between. Germline V CDR1 and CDR2: MNHNS, SASEGT. The CDR3 is 14 amino acids.

The chain links TRBV20-1 to TRBJ2-1, with 13 bases lining up with TRBD2. This CDR3 contains 16 residues. In germline, CDR1 is DFQATT, CDR2 SNEGSKA (reference sequence). Unmatched junction bases numbered 7, after V lost 5 bases and J lost 3 bases. The CDR3 DNA follows: TGCAGTGCTGCTACGGGACTAGCGGGACTCTACAATGAGCAGTTCTTC. Amino acids: CSAATGLAGLYNEQFF.

CDR3 nucleotides: TGTGCCAGCAGTTTTAATAAGGGGCAGAACACTGAAGCTTTCTTT. Translating gives CASSFNKGQNTEAFF. The chain uses TRBV12-3 or TRBV12-4 and TRBJ1-1, with D possibly matching TRBD1 (5 bases). V was pared by 3 bases and J by 1 base, with 12 bases between. CDR3 size: 15 residues.

In this sample, this clonotype turned up many times. This chain joins TRBV27 and TRBJ1-1; unclear D gene. Looked up from germline, CDR1 is MNHEY and CDR2 is SMNVEV (reference sequence). CDR3 size: 15 residues. Trimming pared 2 bases from V and 0 bases from J, leaving 10 bases between. DNA of the CDR3: TGTGCCAGCAGTTTAGTCGCAGACATGAACACTGAAGCTTTCTTT. Its protein is CASSLVADMNTEAFF.

The chain couples TRBV19 to TRBJ2-2; D call uncertain. Trimming stripped 10 bases from V and 3 bases from J, with 9 bases between. Germline-derived CDR1 and CDR2 are LNHDA and SQIVND (reference sequence). CDR3 length: 12 amino acids. The CDR3 loop is CATARDTGELFF. The DNA for the CDR3 is TGTGCCACCGCTAGGGACACCGGGGAGCTGTTTTTT.

The chain recombines TRBV4-1 with TRBJ2-5; a weak D match, TRBD1 (5 bases). In germline, CDR1 is MGHRA, CDR2 YSYEKL. This CDR3 has 16 residues. V lost 3 bases and J 1 base, leaving 15 bases between the germline ends. This chain's CDR3 is CASSQTGGHLQETQYF. In DNA form, the CDR3 reads TGCGCCAGCAGCCAGACGGGTGGACACCTCCAAGAGACCCAGTACTTC.

This CDR3 is CASSRNDRVKGYTF. The DNA of the CDR3 is TGTGCCAGCAGCCGCAATGACAGGGTCAAGGGCTACACCTTC. This chain uses TRBV7-9 with TRBJ1-2; 7 positions match TRBD1. This CDR3 spans 14 amino acids. Germline CDR1 and CDR2: SEHNR and FQNEAQ (reference sequence). V was pared by 5 bases and J by 8 bases, with 11 bases of the junction left unmatched.